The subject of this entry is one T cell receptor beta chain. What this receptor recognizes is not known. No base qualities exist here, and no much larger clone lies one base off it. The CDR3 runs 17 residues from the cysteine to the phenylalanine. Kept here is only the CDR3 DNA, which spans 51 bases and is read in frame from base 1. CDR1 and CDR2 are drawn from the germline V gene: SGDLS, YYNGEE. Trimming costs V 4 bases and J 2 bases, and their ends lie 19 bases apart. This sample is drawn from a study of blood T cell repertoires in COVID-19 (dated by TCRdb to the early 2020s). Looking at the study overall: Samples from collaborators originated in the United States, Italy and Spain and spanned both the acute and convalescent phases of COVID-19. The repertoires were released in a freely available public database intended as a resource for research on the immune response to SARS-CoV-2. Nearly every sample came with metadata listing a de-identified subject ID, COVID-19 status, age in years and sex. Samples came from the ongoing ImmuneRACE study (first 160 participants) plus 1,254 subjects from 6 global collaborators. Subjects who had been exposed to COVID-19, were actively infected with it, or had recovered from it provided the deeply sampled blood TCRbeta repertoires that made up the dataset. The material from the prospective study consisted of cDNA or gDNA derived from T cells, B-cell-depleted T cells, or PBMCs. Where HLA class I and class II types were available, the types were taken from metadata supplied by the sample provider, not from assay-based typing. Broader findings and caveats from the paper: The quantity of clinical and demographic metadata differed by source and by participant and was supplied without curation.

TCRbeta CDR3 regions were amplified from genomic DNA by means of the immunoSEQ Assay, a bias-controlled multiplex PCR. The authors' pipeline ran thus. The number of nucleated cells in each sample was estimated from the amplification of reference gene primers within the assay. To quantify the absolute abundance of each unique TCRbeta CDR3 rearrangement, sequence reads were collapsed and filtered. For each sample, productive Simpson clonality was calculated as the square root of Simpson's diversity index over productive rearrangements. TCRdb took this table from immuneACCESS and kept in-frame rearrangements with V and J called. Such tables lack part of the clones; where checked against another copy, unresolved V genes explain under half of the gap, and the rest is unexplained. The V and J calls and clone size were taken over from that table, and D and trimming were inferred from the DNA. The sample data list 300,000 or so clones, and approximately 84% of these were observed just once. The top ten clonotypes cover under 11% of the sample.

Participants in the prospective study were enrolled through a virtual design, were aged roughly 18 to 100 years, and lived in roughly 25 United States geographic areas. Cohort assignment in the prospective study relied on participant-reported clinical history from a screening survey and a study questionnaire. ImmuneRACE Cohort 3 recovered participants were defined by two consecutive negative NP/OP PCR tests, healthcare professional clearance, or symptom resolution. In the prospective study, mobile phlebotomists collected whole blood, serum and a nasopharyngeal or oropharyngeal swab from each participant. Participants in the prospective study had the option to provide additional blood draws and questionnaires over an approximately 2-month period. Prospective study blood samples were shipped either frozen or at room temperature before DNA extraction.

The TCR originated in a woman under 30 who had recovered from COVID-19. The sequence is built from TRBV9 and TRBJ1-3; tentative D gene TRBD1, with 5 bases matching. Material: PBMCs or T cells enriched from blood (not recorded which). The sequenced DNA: TGTGCCAGCAGCCCACGTGGGGAAGGGGTGCCTGGAAACACCATATATTTT. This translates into CASSPRGEGVPGNTIYF.